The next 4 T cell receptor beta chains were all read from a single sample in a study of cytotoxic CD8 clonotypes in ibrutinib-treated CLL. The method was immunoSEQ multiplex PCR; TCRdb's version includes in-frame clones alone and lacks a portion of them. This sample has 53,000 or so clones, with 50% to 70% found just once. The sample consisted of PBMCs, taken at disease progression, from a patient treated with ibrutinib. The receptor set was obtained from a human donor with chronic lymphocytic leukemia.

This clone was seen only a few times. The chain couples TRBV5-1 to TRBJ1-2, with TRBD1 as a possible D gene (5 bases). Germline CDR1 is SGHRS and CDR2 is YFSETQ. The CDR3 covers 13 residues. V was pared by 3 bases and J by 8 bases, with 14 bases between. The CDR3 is CASSSDSIEGYTF. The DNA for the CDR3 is TGCGCCAGCAGCTCAGACAGTATCGAAGGCTACACCTTC. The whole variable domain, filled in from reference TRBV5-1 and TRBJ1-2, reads KAGVTQTPRYLIKTRGQQVTLSCSPISGHRSVSWYQQTPGQGLQFLFEYFSETQRNKGNFPGRFSGRQFSNSRSEMNVSTLELGDSALYLCASSSDSIEGYTFGSGTRLTVV.

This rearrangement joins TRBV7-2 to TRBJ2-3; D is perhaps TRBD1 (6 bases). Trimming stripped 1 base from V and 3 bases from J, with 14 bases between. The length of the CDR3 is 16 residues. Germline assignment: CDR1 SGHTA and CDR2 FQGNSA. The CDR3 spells CASSLVGRGLTDTQYF. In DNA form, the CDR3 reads TGTGCCAGCAGCTTAGTCGGCAGGGGCCTGACAGATACGCAGTATTTT. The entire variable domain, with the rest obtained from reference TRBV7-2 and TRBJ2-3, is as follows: GAGVSQSPSNKVTEKGKDVELRCDPISGHTALYWYRQSLGQGLEFLIYFQGNSAPDKSGLPSDRFSAERTGGSVSTLTIQRTQQEDSAVYLCASSLVGRGLTDTQYFGPGTRLTVL.

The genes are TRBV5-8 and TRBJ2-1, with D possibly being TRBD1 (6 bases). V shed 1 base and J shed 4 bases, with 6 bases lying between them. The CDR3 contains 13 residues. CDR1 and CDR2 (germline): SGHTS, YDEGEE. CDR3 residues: CASSLQGYNEQFF. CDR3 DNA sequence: TGTGCCAGCAGCTTGCAGGGGTACAATGAGCAGTTCTTC.

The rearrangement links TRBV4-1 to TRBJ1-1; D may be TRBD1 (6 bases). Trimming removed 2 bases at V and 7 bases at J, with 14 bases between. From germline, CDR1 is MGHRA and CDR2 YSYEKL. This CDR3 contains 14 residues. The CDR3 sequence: CASSQSQGAREAFF. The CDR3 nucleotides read TGCGCCAGCAGCCAATCACAGGGTGCCCGTGAAGCTTTCTTT.